This section outlines one T cell receptor (beta chain) sequence together with its context. Its specificity is unknown. This sample is part of a study of T cell responses to AZD1222 COVID-19 vaccine. Study-wide findings and caveats: With dominance at 160-218 and 743-854, vaccine-associated CD4 TCRs spanned spike.

This CDR3 comprises 17 residues. With V trimmed by 0 bases and J by 2 bases, 5 bases remained unmatched. In germline, CDR1 is LGHDT, CDR2 YNNKEL (reference sequence). Profiled with immunoSEQ multiplex PCR; TCRdb holds only in-frame clones, not every one. The sample has 100,000 to 150,000 clones, 92% seen once. This clonotype was sampled from an adult in good health. The sequenced sample was peripheral blood, obtained on day 0 of AZD1222 vaccination. This chain links TRBV3-1 (or the pseudogene TRBV3-2) with TRBJ2-2; 8 bases are shared with TRBD1. CDR3 bases: TGTGCCAGCAGCCAAGATCCAGGGGGCGGAAACACCGGGGAGCTGTTTTTT. Translation gives CASSQDPGGGNTGELFF.